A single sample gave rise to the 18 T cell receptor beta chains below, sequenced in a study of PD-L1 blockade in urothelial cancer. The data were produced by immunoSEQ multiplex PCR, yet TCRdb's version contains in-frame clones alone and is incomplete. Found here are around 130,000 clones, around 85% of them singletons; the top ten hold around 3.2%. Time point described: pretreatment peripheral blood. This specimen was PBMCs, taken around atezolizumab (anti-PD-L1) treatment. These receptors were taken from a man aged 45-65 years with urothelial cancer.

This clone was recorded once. In DNA, the CDR3 is TGTGCCAGCAGCTTAACTGGTCAGCCCCAGCATTTT. It is translated as CASSLTGQPQHF. The chain recombines TRBV13 with TRBJ1-5; D gene unclear. Germline values: CDR1 PRHDT, CDR2 FYEKMQ (reference sequence). Deletions cut 2 bases from V and 6 bases from J, with 5 bases between. This CDR3 comprises 12 residues.

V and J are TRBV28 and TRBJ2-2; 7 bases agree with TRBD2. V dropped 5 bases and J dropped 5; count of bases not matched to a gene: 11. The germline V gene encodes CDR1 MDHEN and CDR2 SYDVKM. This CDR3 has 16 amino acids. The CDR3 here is CASSPLGGSYTGELFF. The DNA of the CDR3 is TGTGCCAGCAGTCCCCTCGGCGGGAGTTATACCGGGGAGCTGTTTTTT.

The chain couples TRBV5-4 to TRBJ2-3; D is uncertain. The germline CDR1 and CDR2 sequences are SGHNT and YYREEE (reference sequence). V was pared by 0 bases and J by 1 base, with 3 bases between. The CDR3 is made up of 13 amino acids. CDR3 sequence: CASSLAGTDTQYF. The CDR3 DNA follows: TGTGCCAGCAGCTTGGCGGGCACAGATACGCAGTATTTT. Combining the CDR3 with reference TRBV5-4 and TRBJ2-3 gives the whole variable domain ETGVTQSPTHLIKTRGQQVTLRCSSQSGHNTVSWYQQALGQGPQFIFQYYREEENGRGNFPPRFSGLQFPNYSSELNVNALELDDSALYLCASSLAGTDTQYFGPGTRLTVL.

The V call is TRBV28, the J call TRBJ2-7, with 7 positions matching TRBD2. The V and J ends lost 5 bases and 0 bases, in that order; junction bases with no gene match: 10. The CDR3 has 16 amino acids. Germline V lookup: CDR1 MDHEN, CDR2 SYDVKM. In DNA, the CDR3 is TGTGCCAGCAGTACCACCTGGCGGGGGAACTCCTACGAGCAGTACTTC. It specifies CASSTTWRGNSYEQYF.

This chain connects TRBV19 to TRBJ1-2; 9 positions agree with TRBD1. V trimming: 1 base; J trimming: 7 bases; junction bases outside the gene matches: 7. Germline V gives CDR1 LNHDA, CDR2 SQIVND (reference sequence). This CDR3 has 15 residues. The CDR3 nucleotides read TGTGCCAGTAGTATAGGGGACAGGGTTTTGGCTGGCTACACCTTC. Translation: CASSIGDRVLAGYTF.

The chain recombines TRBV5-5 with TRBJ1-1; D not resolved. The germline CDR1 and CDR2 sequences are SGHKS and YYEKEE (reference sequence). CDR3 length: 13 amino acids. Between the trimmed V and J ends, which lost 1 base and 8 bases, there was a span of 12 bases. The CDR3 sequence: CASSLTPEIEAFF. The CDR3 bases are TGTGCCAGCAGCTTGACCCCGGAGATCGAAGCTTTCTTT.

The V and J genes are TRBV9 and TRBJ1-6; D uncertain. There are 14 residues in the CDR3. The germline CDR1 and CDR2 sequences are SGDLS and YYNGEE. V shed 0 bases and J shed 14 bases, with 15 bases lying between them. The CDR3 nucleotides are TGTGCCAGCAGCGTAGGGACTGAGACTGCGTCCCTCCACTTT. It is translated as CASSVGTETASLHF.

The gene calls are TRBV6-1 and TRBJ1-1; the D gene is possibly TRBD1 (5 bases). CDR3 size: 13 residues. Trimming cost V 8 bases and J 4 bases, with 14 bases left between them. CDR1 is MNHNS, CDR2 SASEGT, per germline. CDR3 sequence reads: CASWGGGGTEAFF. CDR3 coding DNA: TGTGCCAGCTGGGGGGGTGGTGGCACTGAAGCTTTCTTT.

The CDR3 protein is CASSEALFESNEQFF. CDR3 bases: TGTGCCAGCAGTGAAGCGCTTTTCGAGTCCAATGAGCAGTTCTTC. J is TRBJ2-1 and V is TRBV2, with unresolved D. Germline assignment: CDR1 SNHLY and CDR2 FYNNEI. V dropped 0 bases and J dropped 6 bases, with 12 bases sitting between them. The CDR3 has 15 amino acids.

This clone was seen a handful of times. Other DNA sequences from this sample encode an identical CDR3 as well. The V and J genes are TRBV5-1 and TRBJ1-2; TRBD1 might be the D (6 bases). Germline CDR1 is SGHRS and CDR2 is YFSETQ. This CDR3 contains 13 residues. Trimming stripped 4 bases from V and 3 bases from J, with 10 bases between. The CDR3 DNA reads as TGCGCCAGCAGCCCTAGGACAGACTATGGCTACACCTTC. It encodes CASSPRTDYGYTF.

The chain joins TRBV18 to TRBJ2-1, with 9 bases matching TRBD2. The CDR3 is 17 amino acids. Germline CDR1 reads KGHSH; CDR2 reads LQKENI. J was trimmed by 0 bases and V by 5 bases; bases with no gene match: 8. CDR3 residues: CASSSESSGSSYNEQFF. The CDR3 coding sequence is TGTGCCAGCTCAAGCGAGAGTAGCGGGAGCTCCTACAATGAGCAGTTCTTC.

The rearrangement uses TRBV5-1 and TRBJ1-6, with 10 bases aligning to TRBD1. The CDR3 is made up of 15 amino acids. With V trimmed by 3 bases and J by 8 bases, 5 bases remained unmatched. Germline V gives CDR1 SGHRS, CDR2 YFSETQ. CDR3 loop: CASSSLGQGDSPLHF. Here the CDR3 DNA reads TGCGCCAGCAGCTCCTTAGGACAGGGGGATTCACCCCTCCACTTT. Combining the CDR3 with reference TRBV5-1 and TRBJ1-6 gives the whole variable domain KAGVTQTPRYLIKTRGQQVTLSCSPISGHRSVSWYQQTPGQGLQFLFEYFSETQRNKGNFPGRFSGRQFSNSRSEMNVSTLELGDSALYLCASSSLGQGDSPLHFGNGTRLTVT.

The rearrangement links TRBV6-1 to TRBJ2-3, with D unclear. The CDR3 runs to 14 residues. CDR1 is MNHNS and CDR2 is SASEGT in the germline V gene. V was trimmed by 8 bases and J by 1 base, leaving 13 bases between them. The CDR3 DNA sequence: TGTGCCAGCCGGTCCGGGTTCGGCACAGATACGCAGTATTTT. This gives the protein CASRSGFGTDTQYF.

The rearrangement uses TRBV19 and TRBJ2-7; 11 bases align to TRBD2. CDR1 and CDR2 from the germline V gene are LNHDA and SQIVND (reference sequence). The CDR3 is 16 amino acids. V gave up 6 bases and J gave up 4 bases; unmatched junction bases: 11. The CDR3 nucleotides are TGTGCCAGTAGCTCACCCACTAGCGGGAGTCGGTACGAGCAGTACTTC. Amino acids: CASSSPTSGSRYEQYF.

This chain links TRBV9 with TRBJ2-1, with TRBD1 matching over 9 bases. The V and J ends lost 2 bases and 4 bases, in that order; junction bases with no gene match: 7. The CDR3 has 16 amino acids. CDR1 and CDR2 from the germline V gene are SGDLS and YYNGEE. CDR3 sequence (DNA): TGTGCCAGCAGCGTCCACAGGGGGCTGGGGTACAATGAGCAGTTCTTC. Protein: CASSVHRGLGYNEQFF.

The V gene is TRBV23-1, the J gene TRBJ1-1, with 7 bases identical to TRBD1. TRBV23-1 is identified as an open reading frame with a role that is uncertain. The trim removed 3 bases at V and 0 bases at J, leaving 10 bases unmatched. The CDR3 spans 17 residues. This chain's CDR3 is CASSQHRGPDMNTEAFF. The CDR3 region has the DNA TGCGCCAGCAGTCAGCACAGGGGTCCCGATATGAACACTGAAGCTTTCTTT.

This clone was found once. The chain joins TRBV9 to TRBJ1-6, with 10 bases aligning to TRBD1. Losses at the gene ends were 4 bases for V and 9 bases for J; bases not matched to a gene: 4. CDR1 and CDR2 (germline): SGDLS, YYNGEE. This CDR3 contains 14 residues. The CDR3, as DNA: TGTGCCAGCAGCTGGGGACAGGGGCCTTCACCCCTCCACTTT. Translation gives CASSWGQGPSPLHF.

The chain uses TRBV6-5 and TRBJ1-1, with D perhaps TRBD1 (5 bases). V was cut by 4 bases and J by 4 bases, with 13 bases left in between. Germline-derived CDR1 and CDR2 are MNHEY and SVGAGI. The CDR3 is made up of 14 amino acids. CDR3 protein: CASSWRRASTEAFF. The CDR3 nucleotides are TGTGCCAGCAGTTGGCGCAGGGCCTCCACTGAAGCTTTCTTT.